These T cell receptor beta chains were read from a single sample in a study of control samples from healthy donors and cancer patients. Here immunoSEQ multiplex PCR was the method, and the copy in TCRdb shows in-frame clones only, minus some. The data contain 130,000 or so clones, about nine tenths of them seen just once; the ten biggest clones take up around 6%. Source material: blood. The receptor source for this set is a man between 18 and 35 years old in good health. CDR3s include the opening cysteine and the closing phenylalanine or tryptophan. Each record gives: D gene, V gene, clone size, J gene, CDR3 DNA, CDR3 protein. D genes are given only for firm matches. Clone sizes are given selectively: once, few, many, or a class where the clone is expanded.

D: NA; V: TRBV4-1; size: NA; J: TRBJ2-3; DNA: TGCGCCAGCAGAAACCGGGGCCCCACAGATACGCAGTATTTT; CDR3: CASRNRGPTDTQYF
D: TRBD1; V: TRBV7-9; size: NA; J: TRBJ1-4; DNA: TGTGCCAGCAGCCCACGGGACAGAACTAATGAAAAACTGTTTTTT; CDR3: CASSPRDRTNEKLFF
D: TRBD1; V: TRBV6-5; size: NA; J: TRBJ1-4; DNA: TGTGCCAGCGGGAGACAGGGTAATGAAAAACTGTTTTTT; CDR3: CASGRQGNEKLFF
D: NA; V: TRBV15; size: NA; J: TRBJ2-7; DNA: TGTGCCACCAGCAGAGTCTCCGGGAAGCAGTACTTC; CDR3: CATSRVSGKQYF
D: TRBD2; V: TRBV29-1; size: NA; J: TRBJ2-1; DNA: TGCAGCGTTGCAGCGGGGGGGATCTACAATGAGCAGTTCTTC; CDR3: CSVAAGGIYNEQFF
D: NA; V: TRBV19; size: NA; J: TRBJ2-2; DNA: TGTGCCAGTAGTACGGGCGTTGTTTACACCGGGGAGCTGTTTTTT; CDR3: CASSTGVVYTGELFF
D: NA; V: TRBV20-1; size: NA; J: TRBJ2-3; DNA: TGCAGTGCTACAGGGATAGATACGCAGTATTTT; CDR3: CSATGIDTQYF
D: NA; V: TRBV3-1/TRBV3-2; size: NA; J: TRBJ1-1; DNA: TGTGCCAGCAGCCTTCAGGGTCGCACTGAAGCTTTCTTT; CDR3: CASSLQGRTEAFF
D: TRBD1; V: TRBV2; size: NA; J: TRBJ2-5; DNA: TGTGCCAGCAGTTGGCTGACAGGGGAGTTTGGAGAGACCCAGTACTTC; CDR3: CASSWLTGEFGETQYF
D: NA; V: TRBV6-6; size: NA; J: TRBJ2-1; DNA: TGTGCCAGCAGGGACCTCGGGAAGGCGTACAATGAGCAGTTCTTC; CDR3: CASRDLGKAYNEQFF
D: NA; V: TRBV7-2; size: NA; J: TRBJ1-1; DNA: TGTGCCAGCAGCCTAGACAATTCTCTAAGAATTTTAAAAAACACTGAAGCTTTCTTT; CDR3: CASSLDNSLRILKNTEAFF
D: NA; V: TRBV9; size: once; J: TRBJ1-5; DNA: TGTGCCAGCAGCGCCGGGGGGGGTAGCAATCAGCCCCAGCATTTT; CDR3: CASSAGGGSNQPQHF
D: NA; V: TRBV11-2; size: NA; J: TRBJ1-1; DNA: TGTGCCAGCAGCTCCCAGACGCGGAGAACTGAAGCTTTCTTT; CDR3: CASSSQTRRTEAFF
D: TRBD1; V: TRBV7-9; size: NA; J: TRBJ2-7; DNA: TGTGCCAGCAGCTATACAGGGGCCCCTTCCTACGAGCAGTACTTC; CDR3: CASSYTGAPSYEQYF
D: TRBD1; V: TRBV6-5; size: NA; J: TRBJ1-1; DNA: TGTGCCAGCAGTTACGCCCAGGGGGCGCGTAACACTGAAGCTTTCTTT; CDR3: CASSYAQGARNTEAFF
D: NA; V: TRBV6-2/TRBV6-3; size: once; J: TRBJ1-1; DNA: TGTGCCAGCAGCAGGGGGAACACTGAAGCTTTCTTT; CDR3: CASSRGNTEAFF
D: TRBD1; V: TRBV18; size: few; J: TRBJ1-5; DNA: TGTGCCAGCTCACGAACGGACAGGGCGGGACAGCCCCAGCATTTT; CDR3: CASSRTDRAGQPQHF
D: TRBD1; V: TRBV7-9; size: NA; J: TRBJ1-1; DNA: TGTGCCAGCAGCCCCGGGACAGGGATGAACACTGAAGCTTTCTTT; CDR3: CASSPGTGMNTEAFF
D: NA; V: TRBV11-2; size: NA; J: TRBJ1-4; DNA: TGTGCCAGCAGCCCCCCGGGGCCAGAGGAAAAACTGTTTTTT; CDR3: CASSPPGPEEKLFF
D: NA; V: TRBV7-9; size: NA; J: TRBJ2-7; DNA: TGTGCCAGCAGCCTCGCATCAGGGGTATCTCCCTACGAGCAGTACTTC; CDR3: CASSLASGVSPYEQYF
D: TRBD1; V: TRBV2; size: NA; J: TRBJ2-1; DNA: TGTGCCAGTCACCGGGACAGGGTCGATGAGCAGTTCTTC; CDR3: CASHRDRVDEQFF
D: NA; V: TRBV6-5; size: NA; J: TRBJ2-5; DNA: TGTGCCAGCAGTTACAAGTCCGGGGAAGAGACCCAGTACTTC; CDR3: CASSYKSGEETQYF
D: NA; V: TRBV19; size: once; J: TRBJ1-2; DNA: TGTGCCAGTGAACAGGGTACCTATGGCTACACCTTC; CDR3: CASEQGTYGYTF
D: TRBD1; V: TRBV11-2; size: NA; J: TRBJ2-7; DNA: TGTGCCAGCAGCCGGGACAGGGGCTCTTACGAGCAGTACTTC; CDR3: CASSRDRGSYEQYF
D: NA; V: TRBV5-1; size: NA; J: TRBJ2-5; DNA: TGCGCCAGCAGCGGGGGGCCGGGAGAGACCCAGTACTTC; CDR3: CASSGGPGETQYF
D: NA; V: TRBV21-1; size: NA; J: TRBJ2-1; DNA: TGTGCCAGCAGCAAAGCCTGGCAGGGGGCGAACAATGAGCAGTTCTTC; CDR3: CASSKAWQGANNEQFF
D: NA; V: TRBV7-9; size: NA; J: TRBJ2-3; DNA: TGTGCCAGCAGCTTAGCGGGACTAGATACGCAGTATTTT; CDR3: CASSLAGLDTQYF
D: TRBD2; V: TRBV28; size: NA; J: TRBJ2-1; DNA: TGTGCCAGCAGTTCCCCGGGAGGGGGCAATGAGCAGTTCTTC; CDR3: CASSSPGGGNEQFF
D: TRBD1; V: TRBV7-9; size: few; J: TRBJ1-2; DNA: TGTGCCAGCAGCCTGACAGGGGGCGAGGTCTATGGCTACACCTTC; CDR3: CASSLTGGEVYGYTF
D: NA; V: TRBV7-9; size: once; J: TRBJ1-1; DNA: TGTGCCAGCAGCTTAGAGCCGGGTTTGAACACTGAAGCTTTCTTT; CDR3: CASSLEPGLNTEAFF
D: NA; V: TRBV2; size: NA; J: TRBJ1-3; DNA: TGTGCCAGCAGTGAAGGGGCGCCTGGAAACACCATATATTTT; CDR3: CASSEGAPGNTIYF
D: NA; V: TRBV30; size: NA; J: TRBJ1-2; DNA: TGTGCCTGGACGACAGTCCTTAACTATGGCTACACCTTC; CDR3: CAWTTVLNYGYTF